A single T cell receptor beta chain is shown here with its context. Its specificity is not known. Data came from immunoSEQ multiplex PCR; TCRdb stores just in-frame clones and leaves some out. The table lists more than 10,000 clones, 85% of them singletons. This CDR3 region has 15 residues. Germline V gene data show CDR1 as SEHNR and CDR2 as FQNEAQ (reference sequence). Trimming shortened V by 4 bases and J by 2 bases, and 12 bases separated the two germline ends. Treatment was busulfan-fludarabine conditioning, a marrow graft, and cyclophosphamide on days +3 and +4. This specimen comes from a study of T cells after posttransplantation cyclophosphamide. Study observations and caveats: TRB clonality was highly associated with recipient CMV seropositivity and reactivation.

The starting material was PBMCs, obtained about 62 months after allogeneic stem cell transplant with posttransplant cyclophosphamide. This clonotype was sampled from a female patient in her forties or fifties who received an allogeneic stem cell transplant from a related donor, was CMV-positive, and had no GVHD. Certain T cells may be donor cells from the graft. The chain couples TRBV7-9 to TRBJ2-1; perhaps TRBD2 as D (5 bases). The DNA for the CDR3 is TGTGCCAGCAGCTGGATAGCGCTCGCCTACAATGAGCAGTTCTTC. This gives the protein CASSWIALAYNEQFF.